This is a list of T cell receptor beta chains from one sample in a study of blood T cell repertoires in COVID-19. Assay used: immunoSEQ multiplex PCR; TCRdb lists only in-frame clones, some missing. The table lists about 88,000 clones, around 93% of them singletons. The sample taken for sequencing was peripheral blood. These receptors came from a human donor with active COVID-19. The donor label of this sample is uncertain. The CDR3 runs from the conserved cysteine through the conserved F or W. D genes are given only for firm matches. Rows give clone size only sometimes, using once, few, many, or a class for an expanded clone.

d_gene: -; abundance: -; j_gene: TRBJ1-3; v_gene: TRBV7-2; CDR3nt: TGTGCCAGCAGCTTAGATAGGGAGGTCGCCACCATATATTTT; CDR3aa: CASSLDREVATIYF
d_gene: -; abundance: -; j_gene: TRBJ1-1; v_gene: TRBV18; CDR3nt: TGTGCCAGCTCACCAAGAGGGAGCCTAAAGAGTACTGAAGCTTTCTTT; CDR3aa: CASSPRGSLKSTEAFF
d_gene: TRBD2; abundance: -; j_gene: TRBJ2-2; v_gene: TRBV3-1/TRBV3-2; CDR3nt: TGTGCCAGCAGCCGCCTAGCGGGGGGGAGCACCGGGGAGCTGTTTTTT; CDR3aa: CASSRLAGGSTGELFF
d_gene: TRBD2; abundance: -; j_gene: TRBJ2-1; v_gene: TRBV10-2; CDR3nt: TGCGCCAGCAGGACCCGGAGCGGGGGGGCGAATGAGCAGTTCTTC; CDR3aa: CASRTRSGGANEQFF
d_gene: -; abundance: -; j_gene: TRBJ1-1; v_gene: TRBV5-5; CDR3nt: TGTGCCAGCAGCCCCCTAGGACAAATAAACACTGAAGCTTTCTTT; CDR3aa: CASSPLGQINTEAFF
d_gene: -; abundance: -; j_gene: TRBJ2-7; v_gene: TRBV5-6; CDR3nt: TGTGCCAGCAGCTTGGGTACCTACGAGCAGTACTTC; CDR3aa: CASSLGTYEQYF
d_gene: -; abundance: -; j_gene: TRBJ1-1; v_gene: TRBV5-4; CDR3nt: TGTGCCAGCAGCCCGACACTGGTGAACACTGAAGCTTTCTTT; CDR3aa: CASSPTLVNTEAFF
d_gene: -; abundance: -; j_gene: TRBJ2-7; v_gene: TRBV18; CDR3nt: TGTGCCAGCTCACCAGAGGCCAGCGTCTACGAGCAGTACTTC; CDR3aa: CASSPEASVYEQYF
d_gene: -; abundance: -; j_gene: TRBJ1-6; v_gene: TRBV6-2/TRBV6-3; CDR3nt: TGTGCCAGCAGCCGAGGACAGAGCTCCTATAATTCACCCCTCCACTTT; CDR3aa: CASSRGQSSYNSPLHF
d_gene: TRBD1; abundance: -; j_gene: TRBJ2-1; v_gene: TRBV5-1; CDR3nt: TGCGCCAGCCTACGTTTTCCGGGACAGGGGGATGAGCAGTTCTTC; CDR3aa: CASLRFPGQGDEQFF
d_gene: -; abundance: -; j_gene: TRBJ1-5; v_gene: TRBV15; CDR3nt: TGTGCCACCAGCAGAGATCCGACGAGGGACTGGGGTGGTCAGCCCCAGCATTTT; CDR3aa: CATSRDPTRDWGGQPQHF
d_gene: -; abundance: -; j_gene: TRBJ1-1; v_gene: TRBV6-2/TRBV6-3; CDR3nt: TGTGCCAGCAGCCCTCGGGTCAGGGCGATTATGAACACTGAAGCTTTCTTT; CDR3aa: CASSPRVRAIMNTEAFF
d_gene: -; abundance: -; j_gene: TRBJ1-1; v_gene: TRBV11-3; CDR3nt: TGTGCCAGCAGCTTAACCCGAGGGAGAGGAGCTTTCTTT; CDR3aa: CASSLTRGRGAFF
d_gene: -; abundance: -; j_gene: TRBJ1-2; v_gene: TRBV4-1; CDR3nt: TGCGCCAGCAGCCAATCGTCGGTCCTCTATGGCTACACCTTC; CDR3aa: CASSQSSVLYGYTF
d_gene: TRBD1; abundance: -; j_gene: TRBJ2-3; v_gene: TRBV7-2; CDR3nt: TGTGCCAGCAGCGTCACGACAGGGACGGGGACAGATACGCAGTATTTT; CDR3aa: CASSVTTGTGTDTQYF
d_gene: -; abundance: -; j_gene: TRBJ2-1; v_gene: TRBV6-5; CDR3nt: TGTGCCAGCAGACCCACTGGGCAGATCAATGAGCAGTTCTTC; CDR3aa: CASRPTGQINEQFF
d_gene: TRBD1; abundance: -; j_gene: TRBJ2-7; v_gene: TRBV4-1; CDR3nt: TGCGCCAGCAGCCCCCCGGGACAGGGTATTACCTACGAGCAGTACTTC; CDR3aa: CASSPPGQGITYEQYF
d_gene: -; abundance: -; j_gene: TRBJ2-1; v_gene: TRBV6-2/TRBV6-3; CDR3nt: TGTGCCAGCAGTACTTCTGACAGCTACAATGAGCAGTTCTTC; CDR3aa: CASSTSDSYNEQFF
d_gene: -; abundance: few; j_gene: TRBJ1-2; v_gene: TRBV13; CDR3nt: TGTGCCAGCAGCTGGGCCTCAGGGGCCGGCTACACCTTC; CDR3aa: CASSWASGAGYTF
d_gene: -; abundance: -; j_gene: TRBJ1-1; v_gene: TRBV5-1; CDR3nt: TGCGCCAGCAGCCTGGGACTCCGCGGTGACACTGAAGCTTTCTTT; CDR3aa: CASSLGLRGDTEAFF
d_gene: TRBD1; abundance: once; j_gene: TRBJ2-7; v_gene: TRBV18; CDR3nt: TGTGCCAGCTCACCAGAGACAGGGGGTTCCTACGAGCAGTACTTC; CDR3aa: CASSPETGGSYEQYF
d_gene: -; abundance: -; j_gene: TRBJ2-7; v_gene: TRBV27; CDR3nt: TGTGCCAGCAGTTTAAAACAGGGCTACGAGCAGTACTTC; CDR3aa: CASSLKQGYEQYF
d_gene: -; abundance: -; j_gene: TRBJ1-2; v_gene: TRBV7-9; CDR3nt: TGTGCCAGCAGCTTGGCTGCTGGCTACACCTTC; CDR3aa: CASSLAAGYTF
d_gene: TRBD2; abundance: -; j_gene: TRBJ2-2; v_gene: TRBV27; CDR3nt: TGTGCCAGCAGCCGGGTGGTGGGGGGGTTATCCGGGGAGCTGTTTTTT; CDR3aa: CASSRVVGGLSGELFF
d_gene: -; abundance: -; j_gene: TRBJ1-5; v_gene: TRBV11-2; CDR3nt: TGTGCCAGCAGCCCACGGTCGGGCAATCAGCCCCAGCATTTT; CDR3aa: CASSPRSGNQPQHF
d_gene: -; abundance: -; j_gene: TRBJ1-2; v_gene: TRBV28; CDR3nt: TGTGCCACCAGACAGTCTAACTATGGCTACACCTTC; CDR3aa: CATRQSNYGYTF
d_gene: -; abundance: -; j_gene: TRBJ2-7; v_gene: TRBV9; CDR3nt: TGTGCCAGCAGCGCCCGCACAACAGGATTAGATGACGAGCAGTACTTC; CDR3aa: CASSARTTGLDDEQYF
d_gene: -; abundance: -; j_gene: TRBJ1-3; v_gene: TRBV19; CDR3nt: TGTGCCAGTAGTATGCCTCGGGGTTCTGGAAACACCATATATTTT; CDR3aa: CASSMPRGSGNTIYF
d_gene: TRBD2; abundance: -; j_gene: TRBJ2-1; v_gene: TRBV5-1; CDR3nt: TGCGCCAGCAGCCCCCTAGCGGGGGCGACCCAAGAGCAGTTCTTC; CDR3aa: CASSPLAGATQEQFF
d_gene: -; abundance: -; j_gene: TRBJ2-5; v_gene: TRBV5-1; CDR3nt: TGCGCCAGCAGCTTGGCCTCAGAGACCCAGTACTTC; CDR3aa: CASSLASETQYF
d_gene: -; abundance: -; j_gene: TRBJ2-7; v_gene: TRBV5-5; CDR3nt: TGTGCCAGCAGCGCCCGAACCTCCGGGTTCTCCTACGAGCAGTACTTC; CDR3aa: CASSARTSGFSYEQYF
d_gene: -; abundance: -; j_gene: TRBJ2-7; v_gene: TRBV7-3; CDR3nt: TGTGCCAGCAGCCCCAGAGGAGTATTGTCCGAGCAGTACTTC; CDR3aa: CASSPRGVLSEQYF